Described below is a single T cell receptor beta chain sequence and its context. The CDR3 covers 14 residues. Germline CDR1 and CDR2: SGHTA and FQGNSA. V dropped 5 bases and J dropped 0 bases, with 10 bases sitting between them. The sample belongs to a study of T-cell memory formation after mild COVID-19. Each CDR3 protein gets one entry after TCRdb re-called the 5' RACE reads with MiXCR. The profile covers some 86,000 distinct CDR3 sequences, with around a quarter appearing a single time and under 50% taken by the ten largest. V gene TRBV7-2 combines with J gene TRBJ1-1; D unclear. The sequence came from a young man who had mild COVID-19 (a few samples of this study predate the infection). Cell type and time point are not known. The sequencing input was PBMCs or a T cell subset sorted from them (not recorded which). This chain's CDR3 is CASSRLTVNTEAFF. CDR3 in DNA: TGTGCCAGCAGCCGACTGACGGTGAACACTGAAGCTTTCTTT.